This T cell receptor beta chain stems from a study of beta chain features in type 1 diabetes. Study-level findings and limits: Patients showed naive, central memory and Treg TCRB repertoires that appeared more similar than those of healthy donors. Type 1 diabetes patients had TCRB CDR3s that were shorter (moderately but significantly so) in all four CD4+ subsets. Shorter templates might be favored by PCR, equally in patients and controls.

Germline loops: CDR1 LNHDA, CDR2 SQIVND (reference sequence). Trimming pared 4 bases from V and 6 bases from J, leaving 19 bases between. The CDR3 consists of 16 residues. This clone was observed a handful of times. Its target is unknown. Every bit of the isolated RNA underwent reverse transcription, so sequencing read expressed TCRB transcripts. Produced via immunoSEQ multiplex PCR; TCRdb's table is partial and in-frame only. The sample has about 340,000 clones; about 14% are singletons. The sequence derives from a woman younger than 30 with type 1 diabetes. The rearrangement joins TRBV19 to TRBJ2-1, with a tentative D call TRBD2 (7 bases). The sequencing sample was made of naive CD4+ T cells from blood. CDR3 amino acids: CASSRHGGRGGNEQFF. CDR3 bases: TGTGCCAGTAGTAGACACGGGGGGCGCGGTGGCAATGAGCAGTTCTTC. Using reference TRBV19 and TRBJ2-1 for the parts outside the CDR3, the full variable domain is DGGITQSPKYLFRKEGQNVTLSCEQNLNHDAMYWYRQDPGQGLRLIYYSQIVNDFQKGDIAEGYSVSREKKESFPLTVTSAQKNPTAFYLCASSRHGGRGGNEQFFGPGTRLTVL.